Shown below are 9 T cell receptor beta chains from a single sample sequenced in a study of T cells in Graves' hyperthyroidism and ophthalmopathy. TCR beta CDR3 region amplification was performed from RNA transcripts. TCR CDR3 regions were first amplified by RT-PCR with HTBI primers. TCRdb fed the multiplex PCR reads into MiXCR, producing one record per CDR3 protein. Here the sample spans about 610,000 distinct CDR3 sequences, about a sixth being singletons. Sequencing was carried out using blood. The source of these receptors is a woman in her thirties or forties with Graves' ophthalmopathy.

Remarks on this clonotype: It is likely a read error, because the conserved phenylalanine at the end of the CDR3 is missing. CDR3 sequence (DNA): TGCAGTGCCGGGGGACTGGGACTACAAGAGACCCAGTACCTC. This encodes CSAGGLGLQETQYL. The chain couples TRBV20-1 to TRBJ2-5; the match to TRBD2 covers 7 bases. The CDR3 is 14 amino acids. Germline V gene sequence: CDR1 DFQATT, CDR2 SNEGSKA (reference sequence). V lost 6 bases and J lost 2; bases outside the gene matches: 9.

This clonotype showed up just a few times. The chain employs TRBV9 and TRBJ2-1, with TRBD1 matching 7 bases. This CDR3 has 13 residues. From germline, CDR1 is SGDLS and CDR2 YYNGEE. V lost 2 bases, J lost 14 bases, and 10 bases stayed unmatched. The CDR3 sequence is CASSVDQTGVEFF. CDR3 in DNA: TGTGCCAGCAGCGTGGATCAAACAGGGGTCGAGTTCTTC. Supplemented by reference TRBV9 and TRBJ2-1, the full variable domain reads DSGVTQTPKHLITATGQRVTLRCSPRSGDLSVYWYQQSLDQGLQFLIQYYNGEERAKGNILERFSAQQFPDLHSELNLSSLELGDSALYFCASSVDQTGVEFFGPGTRLTVL.

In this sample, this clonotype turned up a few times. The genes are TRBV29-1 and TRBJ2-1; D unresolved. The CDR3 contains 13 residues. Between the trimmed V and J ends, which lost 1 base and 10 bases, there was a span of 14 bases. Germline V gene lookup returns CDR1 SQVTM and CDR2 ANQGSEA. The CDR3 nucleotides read TGCAGCGTTGAAGTTTGGTCGTCAGTCGAGCAGTTCTTC. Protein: CSVEVWSSVEQFF.

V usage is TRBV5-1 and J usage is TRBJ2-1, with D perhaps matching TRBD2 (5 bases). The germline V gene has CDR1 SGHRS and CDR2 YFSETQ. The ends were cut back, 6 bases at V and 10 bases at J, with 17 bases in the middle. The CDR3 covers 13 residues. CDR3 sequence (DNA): TGCGCCAGCAACTTAGTCTTTACGGGAGAGCAGTTCTTC. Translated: CASNLVFTGEQFF.

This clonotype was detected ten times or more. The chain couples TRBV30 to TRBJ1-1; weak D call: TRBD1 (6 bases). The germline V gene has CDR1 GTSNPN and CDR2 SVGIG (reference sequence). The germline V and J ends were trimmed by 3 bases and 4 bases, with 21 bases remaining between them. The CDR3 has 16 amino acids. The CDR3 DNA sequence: TGTGCCTGGAGACCCGGGACACTAAAATGGAGCACTGAAGCTTTCTTT. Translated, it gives CAWRPGTLKWSTEAFF.

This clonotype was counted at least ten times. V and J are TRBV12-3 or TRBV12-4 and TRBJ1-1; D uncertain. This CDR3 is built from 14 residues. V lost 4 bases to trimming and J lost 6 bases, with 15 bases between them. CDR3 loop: CASSSWPQRPEAFF. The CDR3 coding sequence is TGTGCCAGCAGTTCTTGGCCCCAGCGACCTGAAGCTTTCTTT.

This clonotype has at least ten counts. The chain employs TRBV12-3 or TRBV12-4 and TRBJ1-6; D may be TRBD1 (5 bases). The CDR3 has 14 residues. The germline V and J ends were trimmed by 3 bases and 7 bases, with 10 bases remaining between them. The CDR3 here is CASSFEGWNSPLHF. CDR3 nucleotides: TGTGCCAGCAGTTTTGAGGGGTGGAATTCACCCCTCCACTTT.

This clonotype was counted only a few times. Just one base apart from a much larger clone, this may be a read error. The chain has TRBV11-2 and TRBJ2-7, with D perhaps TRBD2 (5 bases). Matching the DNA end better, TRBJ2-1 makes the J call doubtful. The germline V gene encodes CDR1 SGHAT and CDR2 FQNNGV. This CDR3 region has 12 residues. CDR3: CASSFGDYEQFF. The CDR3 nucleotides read TGTGCCAGCAGCTTCGGCGACTACGAGCAGTTCTTC.

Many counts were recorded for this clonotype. CDR3 coding DNA: TGTGCCAGCAGTGACAGGGGGCGGAGGAACATTCAGTACTTC. Translation: CASSDRGRRNIQYF. The rearrangement links TRBV2 to TRBJ2-4, with TRBD1 matching over 8 bases. CDR1 and CDR2 (germline): SNHLY, FYNNEI. The V and J ends lost 3 bases and 7 bases, in that order; junction bases with no gene match: 5. The CDR3 totals 14 residues.